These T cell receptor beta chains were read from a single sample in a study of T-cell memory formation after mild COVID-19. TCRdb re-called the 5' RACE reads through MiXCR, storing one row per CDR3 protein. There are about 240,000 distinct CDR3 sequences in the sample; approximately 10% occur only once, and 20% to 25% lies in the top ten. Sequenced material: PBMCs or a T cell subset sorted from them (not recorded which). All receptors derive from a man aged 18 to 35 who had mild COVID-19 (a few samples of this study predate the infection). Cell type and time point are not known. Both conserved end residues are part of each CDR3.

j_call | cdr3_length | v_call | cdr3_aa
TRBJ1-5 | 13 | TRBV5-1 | CASSLEGSQPQHF
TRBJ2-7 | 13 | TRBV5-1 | CASSVGTTYEQYF
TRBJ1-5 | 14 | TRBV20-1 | CSAPTGESNQPQHF
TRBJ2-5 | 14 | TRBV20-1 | CSTRRTSGQETQYF
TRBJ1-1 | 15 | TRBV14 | CASSQDHLPGTEAFF
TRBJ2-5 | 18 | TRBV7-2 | CASSLYEPLRRTKETQYF
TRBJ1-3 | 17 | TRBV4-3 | CASSQGGTASSGNTIYF
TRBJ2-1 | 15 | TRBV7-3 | CASSLGPPEGIEQFF
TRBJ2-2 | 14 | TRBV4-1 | CASSQGPSTGELFF
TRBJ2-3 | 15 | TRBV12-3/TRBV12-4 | CASSMTGTASYTQYF
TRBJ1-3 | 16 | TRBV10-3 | CAISESQASSGNTIYF
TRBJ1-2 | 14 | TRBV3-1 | CASSQDGQYYGYTF
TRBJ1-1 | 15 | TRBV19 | CASSKAAGGTTEAFF
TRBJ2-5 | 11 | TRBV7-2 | CASSPTKTQYF
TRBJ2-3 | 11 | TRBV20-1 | CSARLLDTQYF
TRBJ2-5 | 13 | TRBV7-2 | CASSSYVEETQYF
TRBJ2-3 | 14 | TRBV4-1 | CASSQPSSGDTQYF
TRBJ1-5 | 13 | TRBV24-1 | CANSGTGNQPQHF
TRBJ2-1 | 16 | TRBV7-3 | CASSLSPRGFYNEQFF
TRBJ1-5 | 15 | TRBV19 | CASSVQGYSNQPQHF
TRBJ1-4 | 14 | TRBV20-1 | CSATRQGLREKLFF
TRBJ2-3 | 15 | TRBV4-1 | CASSAAGTYTDTQYF
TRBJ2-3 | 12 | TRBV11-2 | CASSYLSDTQYF
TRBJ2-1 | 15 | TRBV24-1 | CATSTPSGGANEQFF
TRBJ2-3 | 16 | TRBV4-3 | CASSQERLPSTDTQYF
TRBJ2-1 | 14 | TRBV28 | CASMLVGGYNEQFF
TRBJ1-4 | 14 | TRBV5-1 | CASSLEGGWEKLFF